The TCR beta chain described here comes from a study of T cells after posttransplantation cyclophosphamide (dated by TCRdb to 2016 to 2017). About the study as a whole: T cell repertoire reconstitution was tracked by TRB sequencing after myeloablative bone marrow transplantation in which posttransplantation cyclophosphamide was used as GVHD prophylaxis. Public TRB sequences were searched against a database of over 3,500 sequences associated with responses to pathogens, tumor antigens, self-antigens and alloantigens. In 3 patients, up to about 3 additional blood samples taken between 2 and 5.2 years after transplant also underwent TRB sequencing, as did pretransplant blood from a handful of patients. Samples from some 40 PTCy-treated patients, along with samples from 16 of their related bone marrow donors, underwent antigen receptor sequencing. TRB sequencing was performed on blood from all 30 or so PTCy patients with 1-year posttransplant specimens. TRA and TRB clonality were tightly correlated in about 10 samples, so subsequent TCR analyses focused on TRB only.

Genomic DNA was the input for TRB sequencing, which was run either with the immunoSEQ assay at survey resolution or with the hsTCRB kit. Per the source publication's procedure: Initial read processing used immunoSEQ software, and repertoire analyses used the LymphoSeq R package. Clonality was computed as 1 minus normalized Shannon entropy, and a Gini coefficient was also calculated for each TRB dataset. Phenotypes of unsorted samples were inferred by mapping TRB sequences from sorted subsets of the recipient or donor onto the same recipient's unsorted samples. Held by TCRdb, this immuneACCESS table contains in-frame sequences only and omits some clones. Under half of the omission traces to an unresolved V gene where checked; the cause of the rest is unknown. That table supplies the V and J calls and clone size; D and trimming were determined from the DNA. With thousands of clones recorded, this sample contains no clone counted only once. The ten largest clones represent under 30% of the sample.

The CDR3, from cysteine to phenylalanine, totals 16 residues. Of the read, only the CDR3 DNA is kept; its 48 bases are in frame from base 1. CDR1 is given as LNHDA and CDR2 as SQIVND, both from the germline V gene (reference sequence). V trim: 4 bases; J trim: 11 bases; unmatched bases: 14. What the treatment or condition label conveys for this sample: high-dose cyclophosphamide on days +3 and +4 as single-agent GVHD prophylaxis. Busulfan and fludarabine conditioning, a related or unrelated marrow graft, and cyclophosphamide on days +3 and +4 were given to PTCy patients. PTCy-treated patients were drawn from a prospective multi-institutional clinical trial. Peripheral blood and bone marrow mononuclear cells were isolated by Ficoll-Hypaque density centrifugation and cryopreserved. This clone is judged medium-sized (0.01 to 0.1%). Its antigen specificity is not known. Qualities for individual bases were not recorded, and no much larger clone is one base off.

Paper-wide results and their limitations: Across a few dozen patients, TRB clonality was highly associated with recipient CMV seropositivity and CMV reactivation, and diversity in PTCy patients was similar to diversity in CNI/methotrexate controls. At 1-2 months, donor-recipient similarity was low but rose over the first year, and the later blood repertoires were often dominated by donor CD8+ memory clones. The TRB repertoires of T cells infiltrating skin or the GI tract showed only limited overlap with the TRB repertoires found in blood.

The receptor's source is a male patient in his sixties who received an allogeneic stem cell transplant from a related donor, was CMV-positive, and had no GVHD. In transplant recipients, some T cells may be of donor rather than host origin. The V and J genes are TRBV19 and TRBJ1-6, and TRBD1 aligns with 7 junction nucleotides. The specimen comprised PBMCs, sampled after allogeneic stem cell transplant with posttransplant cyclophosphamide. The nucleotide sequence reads TGTGCCAGTAGTACTTTTCTATCTAACAGGGGTGCACCCCTCCACTTT. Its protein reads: CASSTFLSNRGAPLHF.